This TCR beta chain was sequenced in a study of human T cells and chemical hapten exposure. Study observations and caveats: There were significantly more large CDR3 similarity clusters among expanded TCRs than among controls.

About this clonotype itself: The antigen is not known.

Time point given: patch test 3, about 24 weeks after DPC sensitization. Treatment defined: therapeutic diphenylcyclopropenone sensitization with weekly scalp DPC. During construction of the library, unique molecular identifiers were attached to individual cDNA molecules for quantitative, reproducible TCR counting. TCRdb redid the calling of the RACE reads with MiXCR, one entry per CDR3 protein. Found here are about 160,000 distinct CDR3 sequences, around a quarter of them singletons; the top ten hold under 2.5%. CDR3 length: 15 amino acids. Germline-derived CDR1 and CDR2 are MGHRA and YSYEKL. Between the trimmed V and J ends, which lost 0 bases and 7 bases, there was a span of 13 bases.

The clonotype originates from a woman younger than 35 with alopecia areata. Some clones in this sample may be carry-over from other donors' samples. The chain joins TRBV4-1 to TRBJ1-5; D remains unclear. The sample here was whole blood, taken in connection with sensitization to the hapten diphenylcyclopropenone (DPC). The CDR3 reads CASSQDYMARQPQHF. CDR3 in DNA: TGCGCCAGCAGCCAAGATTATATGGCGAGGCAGCCCCAGCATTTT.